This T cell receptor (beta chain) was captured by sequencing in a study of blood T cell repertoires in COVID-19. About the research overall: T cells, B-cell-depleted T cells, or PBMCs provided the cDNA or gDNA that served as material.

The CDR3 is 13 residues long. The germline V gene has CDR1 SGHAT and CDR2 FQNNGV. The V and J ends lost 5 bases and 8 bases, in that order; junction bases with no gene match: 7. Only one count was recorded for this clone. Per the authors' pipeline: Amplifying reference gene primers gave estimates of nucleated cell counts. The repertoire was sequenced with immunoSEQ multiplex PCR; TCRdb's copy has only in-frame clones and lacks some. The V and J calls and the clone size are those of that table, but D and trimming were determined from the DNA. The sample contains over 200,000 clones, roughly 86% of which appear only once.

Sample: peripheral blood. The chain recombines TRBV11-2 with TRBJ1-2; 8 bases are shared with TRBD1. The TCR originated in a woman in her 30s with acute or convalescent COVID-19. This chain's CDR3 is CASSRTGLYGYTF. In nucleotides, the CDR3 is TGTGCCAGCAGCCGGACAGGGCTGTACGGCTACACCTTC.